This is a list of T cell receptor beta chains from one sample in a study of sequential checkpoint blockade in melanoma. Profiled with immunoSEQ multiplex PCR; TCRdb holds only in-frame clones, not every one. Among approximately 20,000 clones listed, roughly 66% were seen once. The sample in question was CD8+ T cells sorted from blood (inferred from file names), obtained from a patient given nivolumab and ipilimumab in sequence. The receptors originated from a human donor with melanoma. CDR3s include the opening cysteine and the closing phenylalanine or tryptophan. Fields, in order: V gene, J gene, CDR3 protein.

TRBV4-1	TRBJ2-2	CASSQFPGGNTGELFF
TRBV27	TRBJ2-1	CASTLSGSAYNEQFF
TRBV6-4	TRBJ2-1	CASSDEQYNEQFF
TRBV28	TRBJ1-2	CASSLGAYYTF
TRBV9	TRBJ1-2	CASSVSGTSYGYTF
TRBV6-4	TRBJ2-3	CASSKTSGSTDTQYF
TRBV6-5	TRBJ1-2	CASSYVLSPGYGYTF
TRBV6-5	TRBJ1-2	CASMRQGGENYGYTF
TRBV6-1	TRBJ1-1	CASRRDTYTEAFF
TRBV28	TRBJ2-7	CASSFGTANHEQYF
TRBV2	TRBJ1-2	CASGQANYGYTF
TRBV19	TRBJ2-7	CASSIGAGPNEQYF
TRBV27	TRBJ2-7	CASSLSFGTGYMEQYF
TRBV6-4	TRBJ2-3	CASRASAPTDTQYF
TRBV6-5	TRBJ2-1	CASSYSRARGYNEQFF
TRBV4-2	TRBJ2-3	CASSQGGGSTDTQYF
TRBV6-5	TRBJ2-7	CASSWDSKSYEQYF
TRBV6-5	TRBJ2-5	CASSYGGRETQYF
TRBV7-9	TRBJ1-2	CASSLGQGSYGYTF
TRBV2	TRBJ1-2	CASTVGGLGYTF
TRBV5-1	-	CASSYGTGGVNEQYF
TRBV28	TRBJ1-3	CASSSNRVITGNTIYF
TRBV6-5	TRBJ1-4	CASSYSLGQGGEKLFF
TRBV13	TRBJ2-1	CASSSTASSGRAVSPEQFF
TRBV5-4	TRBJ2-7	CASSHGFERSYEQYF
TRBV9	TRBJ2-7	CASSLGREASYEQYF
TRBV9	TRBJ2-1	CASSVGASSYNEQFF
TRBV27	TRBJ1-5	CASSSLKNRGEQPQHF